The T cell receptor beta chain described here comes from a study of post-analysis software for immune sequencing data. Each TCR beta cDNA library carried unique molecular identifiers. MiXCR, applied by TCRdb to the PCR reads, yields one record per CDR3 protein. Among 750,000 to 950,000 distinct CDR3 sequences listed, around 46% were seen once. This clonotype was seen a handful of times. The sequence came from a girl aged 10-17 years with multiple sclerosis. Sequenced input: blood.

CDR3 residues: CASSLGDGADETQYF. The CDR3 nucleotides are TGCGCCAGCAGCTTGGGGGACGGGGCGGATGAGACCCAGTACTTC. V gene TRBV5-1 combines with J gene TRBJ2-5; either TRBD1 or TRBD2 may supply D (5 bases each). V shed 0 bases and J shed 5 bases, with 14 bases lying between them. The CDR3 covers 15 residues. Per germline, CDR1 SGHRS and CDR2 YFSETQ. Together with reference TRBV5-1 and TRBJ2-5, the CDR3 gives the full variable domain: KAGVTQTPRYLIKTRGQQVTLSCSPISGHRSVSWYQQTPGQGLQFLFEYFSETQRNKGNFPGRFSGRQFSNSRSEMNVSTLELGDSALYLCASSLGDGADETQYFGPGTRLLVL.